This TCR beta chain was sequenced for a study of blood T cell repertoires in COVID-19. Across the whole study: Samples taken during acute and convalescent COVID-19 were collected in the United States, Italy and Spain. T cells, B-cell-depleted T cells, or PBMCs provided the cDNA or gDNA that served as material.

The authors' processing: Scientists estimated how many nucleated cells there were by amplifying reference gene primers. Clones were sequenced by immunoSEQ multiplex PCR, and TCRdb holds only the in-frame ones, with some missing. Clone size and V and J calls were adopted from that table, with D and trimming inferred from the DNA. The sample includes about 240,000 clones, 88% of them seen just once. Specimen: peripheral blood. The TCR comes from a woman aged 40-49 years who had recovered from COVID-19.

The CDR3 DNA sequence: TGTGCCTGGTCCCGACAGGGGCGCGAAAAACTGTTTTTT. Amino acid sequence: CAWSRQGREKLFF. The chain joins TRBV30 to TRBJ1-4; 8 nucleotides match TRBD1. The CDR3 is 13 residues long. The trim removed 5 bases at V and 8 bases at J, leaving 7 bases unmatched. CDR1 GTSNPN and CDR2 SVGIG come from the germline V gene (reference sequence).